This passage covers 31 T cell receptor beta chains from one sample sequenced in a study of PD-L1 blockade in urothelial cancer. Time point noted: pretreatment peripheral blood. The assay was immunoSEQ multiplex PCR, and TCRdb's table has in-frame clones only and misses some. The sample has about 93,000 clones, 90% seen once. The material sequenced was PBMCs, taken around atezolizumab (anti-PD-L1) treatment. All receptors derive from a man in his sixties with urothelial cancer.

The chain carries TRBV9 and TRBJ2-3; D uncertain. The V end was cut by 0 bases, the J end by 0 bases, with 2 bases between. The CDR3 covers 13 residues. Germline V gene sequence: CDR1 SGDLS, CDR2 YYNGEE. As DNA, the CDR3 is TGTGCCAGCAGCGTAGTAAGCACAGATACGCAGTATTTT. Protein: CASSVVSTDTQYF.

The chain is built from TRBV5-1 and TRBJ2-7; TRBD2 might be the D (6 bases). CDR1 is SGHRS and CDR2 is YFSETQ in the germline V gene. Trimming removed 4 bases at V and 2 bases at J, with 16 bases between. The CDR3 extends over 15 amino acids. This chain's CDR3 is CASSPRGRGTYEQYF. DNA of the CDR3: TGCGCCAGCAGCCCGCGGGGACGGGGAACCTACGAGCAGTACTTC.

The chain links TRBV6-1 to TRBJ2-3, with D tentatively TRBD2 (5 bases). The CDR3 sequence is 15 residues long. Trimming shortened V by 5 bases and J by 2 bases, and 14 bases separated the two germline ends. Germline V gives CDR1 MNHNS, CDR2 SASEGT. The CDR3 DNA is TGTGCCAGCAGTCTCCGGGGTACTAACACAGATACGCAGTATTTT. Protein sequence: CASSLRGTNTDTQYF.

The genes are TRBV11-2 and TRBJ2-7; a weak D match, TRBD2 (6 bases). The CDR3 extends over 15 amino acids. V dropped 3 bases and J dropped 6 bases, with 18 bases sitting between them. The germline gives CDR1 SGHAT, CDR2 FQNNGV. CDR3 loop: CASSFLGGGTGEQYF. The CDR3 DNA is TGTGCCAGCAGCTTCTTGGGGGGAGGCACCGGCGAGCAGTACTTC.

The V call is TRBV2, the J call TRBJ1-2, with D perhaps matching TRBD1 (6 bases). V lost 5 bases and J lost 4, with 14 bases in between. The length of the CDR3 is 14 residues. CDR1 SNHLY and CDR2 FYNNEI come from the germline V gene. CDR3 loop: CASSPSRGSYGYTF. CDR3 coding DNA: TGTGCCAGCAGTCCCTCGAGGGGGTCCTATGGCTACACCTTC.

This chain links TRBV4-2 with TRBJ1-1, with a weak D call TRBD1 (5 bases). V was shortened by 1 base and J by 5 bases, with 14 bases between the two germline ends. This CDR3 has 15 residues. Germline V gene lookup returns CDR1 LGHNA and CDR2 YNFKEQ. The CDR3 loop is CASSQASGGGTEAFF. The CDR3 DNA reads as TGTGCCAGCAGCCAAGCTAGCGGGGGTGGAACTGAAGCTTTCTTT.

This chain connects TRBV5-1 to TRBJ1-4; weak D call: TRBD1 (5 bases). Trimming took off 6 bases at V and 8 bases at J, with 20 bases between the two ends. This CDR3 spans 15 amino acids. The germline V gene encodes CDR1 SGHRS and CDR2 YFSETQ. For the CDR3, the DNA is TGCGCCAGCAACACCGGCGGGGGTTCGGGGGAAAAACTGTTTTTT. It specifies CASNTGGGSGEKLFF. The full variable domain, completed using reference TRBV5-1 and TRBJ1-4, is KAGVTQTPRYLIKTRGQQVTLSCSPISGHRSVSWYQQTPGQGLQFLFEYFSETQRNKGNFPGRFSGRQFSNSRSEMNVSTLELGDSALYLCASNTGGGSGEKLFFGSGTQLSVL.

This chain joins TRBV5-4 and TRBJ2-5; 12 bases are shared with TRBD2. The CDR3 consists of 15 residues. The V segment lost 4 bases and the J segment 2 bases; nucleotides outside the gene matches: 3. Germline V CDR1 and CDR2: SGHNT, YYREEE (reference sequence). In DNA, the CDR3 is TGTGCCAGCAGCAAAGGACTAGCGGGGCAAGAGACCCAGTACTTC. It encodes CASSKGLAGQETQYF. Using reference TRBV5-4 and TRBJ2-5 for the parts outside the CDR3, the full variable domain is ETGVTQSPTHLIKTRGQQVTLRCSSQSGHNTVSWYQQALGQGPQFIFQYYREEENGRGNFPPRFSGLQFPNYSSELNVNALELDDSALYLCASSKGLAGQETQYFGPGTRLLVL.

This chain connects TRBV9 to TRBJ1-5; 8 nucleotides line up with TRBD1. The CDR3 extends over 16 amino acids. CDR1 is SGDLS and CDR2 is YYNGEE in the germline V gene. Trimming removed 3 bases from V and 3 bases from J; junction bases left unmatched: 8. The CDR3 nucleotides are TGTGCCAGCAGCGGACCCAGGGGGCTATCCAATCAGCCCCAGCATTTT. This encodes CASSGPRGLSNQPQHF.

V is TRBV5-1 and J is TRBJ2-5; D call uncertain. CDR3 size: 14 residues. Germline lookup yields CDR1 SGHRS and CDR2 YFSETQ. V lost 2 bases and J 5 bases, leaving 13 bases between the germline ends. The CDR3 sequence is CASSLRVLGETQYF. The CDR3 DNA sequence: TGCGCCAGCAGCTTACGGGTCCTTGGGGAGACCCAGTACTTC.

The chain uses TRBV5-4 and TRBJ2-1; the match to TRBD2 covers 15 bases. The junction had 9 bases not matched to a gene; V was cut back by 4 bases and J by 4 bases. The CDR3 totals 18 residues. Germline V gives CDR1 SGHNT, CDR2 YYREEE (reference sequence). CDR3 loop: CASSPRTSGRAAYNEQFF. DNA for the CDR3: TGTGCCAGCAGCCCCAGGACTAGCGGGAGGGCCGCGTACAATGAGCAGTTCTTC.

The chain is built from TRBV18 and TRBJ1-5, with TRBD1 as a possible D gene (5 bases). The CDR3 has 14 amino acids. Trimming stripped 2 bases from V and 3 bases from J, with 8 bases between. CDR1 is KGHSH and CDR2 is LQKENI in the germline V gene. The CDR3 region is CASSPGGINQPQHF. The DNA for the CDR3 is TGTGCCAGCTCACCAGGGGGGATCAATCAGCCCCAGCATTTT.

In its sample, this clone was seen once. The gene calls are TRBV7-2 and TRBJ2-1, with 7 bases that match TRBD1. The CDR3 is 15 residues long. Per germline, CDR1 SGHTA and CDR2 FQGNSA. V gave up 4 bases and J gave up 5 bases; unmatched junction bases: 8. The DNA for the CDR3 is TGTGCCAGCAGCTCAACGGGACAGAAAAACAATGAGCAGTTCTTC. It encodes CASSSTGQKNNEQFF.

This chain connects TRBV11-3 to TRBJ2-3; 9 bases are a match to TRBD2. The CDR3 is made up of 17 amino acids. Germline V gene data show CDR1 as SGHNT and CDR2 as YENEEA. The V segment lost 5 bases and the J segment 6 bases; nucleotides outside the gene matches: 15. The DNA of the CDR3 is TGTGCCAGCAGCCATACCCCCCGCGGGGGGGCGGGTGATACGCAGTATTTT. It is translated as CASSHTPRGGAGDTQYF.

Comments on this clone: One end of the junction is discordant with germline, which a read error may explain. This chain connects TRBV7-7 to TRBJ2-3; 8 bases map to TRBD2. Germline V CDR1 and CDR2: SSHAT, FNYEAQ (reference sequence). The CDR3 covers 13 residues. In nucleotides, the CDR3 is TGTGCTAGCAGCCGAACTAGCGGCGATACGCAGTATTTT. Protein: CASSRTSGDTQYF.

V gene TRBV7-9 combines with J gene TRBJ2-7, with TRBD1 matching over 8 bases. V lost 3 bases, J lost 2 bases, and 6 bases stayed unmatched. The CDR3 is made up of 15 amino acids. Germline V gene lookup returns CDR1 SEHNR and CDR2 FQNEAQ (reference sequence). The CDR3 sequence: CASSLRDRTPYEQYF. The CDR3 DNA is TGTGCCAGCAGCTTGCGGGACAGGACGCCCTACGAGCAGTACTTC.

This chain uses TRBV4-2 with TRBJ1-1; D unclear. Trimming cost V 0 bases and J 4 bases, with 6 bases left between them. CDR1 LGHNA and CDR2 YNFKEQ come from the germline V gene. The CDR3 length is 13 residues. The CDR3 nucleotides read TGTGCCAGCAGCCAAGATCGGTCCACTGAAGCTTTCTTT. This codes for CASSQDRSTEAFF.

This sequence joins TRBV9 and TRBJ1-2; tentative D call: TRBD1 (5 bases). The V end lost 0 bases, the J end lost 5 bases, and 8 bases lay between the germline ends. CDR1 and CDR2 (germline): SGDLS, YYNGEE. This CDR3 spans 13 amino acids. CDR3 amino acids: CASSVAGGYGYTF. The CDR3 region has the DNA TGTGCCAGCAGCGTAGCGGGGGGGTATGGCTACACCTTC.

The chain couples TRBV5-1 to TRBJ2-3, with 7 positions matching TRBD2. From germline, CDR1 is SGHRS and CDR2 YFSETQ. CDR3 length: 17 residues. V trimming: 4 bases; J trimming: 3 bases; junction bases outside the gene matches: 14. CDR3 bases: TGCGCCAGCAGCCCTTGGGCTAGCGGAGGGCCAACAGATACGCAGTATTTT. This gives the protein CASSPWASGGPTDTQYF.

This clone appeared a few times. In nucleotides, the CDR3 is TGCGCCAGCAGCTTACAGGGTAACACCATATATTTT. It translates to CASSLQGNTIYF. The chain uses TRBV4-1 and TRBJ1-3, with D perhaps TRBD1 (6 bases). Trimming pared 5 bases from V and 7 bases from J, leaving 9 bases between. This CDR3 spans 12 amino acids. The germline CDR1 and CDR2 sequences are MGHRA and YSYEKL.

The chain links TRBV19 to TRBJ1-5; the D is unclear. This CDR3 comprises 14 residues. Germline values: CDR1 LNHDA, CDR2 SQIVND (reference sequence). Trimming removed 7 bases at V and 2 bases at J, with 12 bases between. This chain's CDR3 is CASKEGGGNQPQHF. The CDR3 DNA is TGTGCCAGTAAGGAGGGCGGGGGCAATCAGCCCCAGCATTTT.

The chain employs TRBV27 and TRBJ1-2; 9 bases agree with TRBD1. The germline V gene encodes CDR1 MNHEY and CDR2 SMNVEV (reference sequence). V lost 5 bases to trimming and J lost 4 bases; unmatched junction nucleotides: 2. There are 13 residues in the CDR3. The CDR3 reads CASSRDRAYGYTF. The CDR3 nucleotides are TGTGCCAGCAGTCGGGACAGGGCCTATGGCTACACCTTC.

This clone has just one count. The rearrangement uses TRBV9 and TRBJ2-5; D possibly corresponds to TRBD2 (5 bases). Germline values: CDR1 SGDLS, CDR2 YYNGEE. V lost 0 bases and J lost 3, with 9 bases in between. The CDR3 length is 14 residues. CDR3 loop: CASSVEGREETQYF. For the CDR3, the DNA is TGTGCCAGCAGCGTAGAAGGGCGGGAAGAGACCCAGTACTTC.

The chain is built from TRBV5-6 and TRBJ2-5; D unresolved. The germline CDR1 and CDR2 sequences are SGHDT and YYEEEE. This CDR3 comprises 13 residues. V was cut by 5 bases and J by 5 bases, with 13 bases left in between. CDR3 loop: CASSSAPEETQYF. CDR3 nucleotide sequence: TGTGCCAGCAGTTCTGCCCCGGAGGAGACCCAGTACTTC.

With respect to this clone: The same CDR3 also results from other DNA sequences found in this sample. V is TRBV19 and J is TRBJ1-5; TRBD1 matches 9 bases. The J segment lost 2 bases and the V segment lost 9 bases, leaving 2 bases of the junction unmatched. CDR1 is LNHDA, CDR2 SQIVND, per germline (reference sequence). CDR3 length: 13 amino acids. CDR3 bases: TGTGCCAGCCGGGACAGGGGCAATCAGCCCCAGCATTTT. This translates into CASRDRGNQPQHF.

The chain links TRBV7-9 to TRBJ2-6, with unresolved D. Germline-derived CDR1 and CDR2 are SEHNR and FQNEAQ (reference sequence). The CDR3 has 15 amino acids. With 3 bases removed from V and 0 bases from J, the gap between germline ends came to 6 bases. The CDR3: CASSFTGSGANVLTF. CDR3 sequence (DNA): TGTGCCAGCAGCTTTACCGGCTCTGGGGCCAACGTCCTGACTTTC.

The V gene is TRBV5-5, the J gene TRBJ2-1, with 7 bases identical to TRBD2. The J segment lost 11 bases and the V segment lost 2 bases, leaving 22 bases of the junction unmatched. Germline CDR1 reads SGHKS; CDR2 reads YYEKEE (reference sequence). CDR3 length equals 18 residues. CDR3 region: CASSFRAGSYTASGQQFF. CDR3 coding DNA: TGTGCCAGCAGCTTTCGAGCGGGATCTTACACAGCCTCAGGGCAGCAGTTCTTC.

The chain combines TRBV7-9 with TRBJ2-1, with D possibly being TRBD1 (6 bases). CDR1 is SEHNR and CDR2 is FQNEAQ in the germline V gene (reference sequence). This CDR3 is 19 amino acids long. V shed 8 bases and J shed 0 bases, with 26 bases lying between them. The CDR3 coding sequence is TGTGCCAGCGATAACCGGGACACGGCCTTGGGGGTCTCCTACAATGAGCAGTTCTTC. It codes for CASDNRDTALGVSYNEQFF. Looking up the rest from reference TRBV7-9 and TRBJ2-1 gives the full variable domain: DTGVSQNPRHKITKRGQNVTFRCDPISEHNRLYWYRQTLGQGPEFLTYFQNEAQLEKSRLLSDRFSAERPKGSFSTLEIQRTEQGDSAMYLCASDNRDTALGVSYNEQFFGPGTRLTVL.

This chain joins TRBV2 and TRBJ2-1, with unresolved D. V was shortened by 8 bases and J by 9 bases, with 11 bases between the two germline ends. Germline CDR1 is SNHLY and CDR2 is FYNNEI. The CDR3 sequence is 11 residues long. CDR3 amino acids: CASLEVSEQFF. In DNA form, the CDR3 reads TGTGCCAGCCTAGAGGTCAGTGAGCAGTTCTTC.

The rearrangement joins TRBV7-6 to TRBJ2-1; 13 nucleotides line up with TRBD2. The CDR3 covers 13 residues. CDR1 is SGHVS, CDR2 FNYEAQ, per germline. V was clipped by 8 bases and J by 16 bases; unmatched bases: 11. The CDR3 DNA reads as TGTGCCAGCGGGAGACTAGCGGGAGGTCCCCCCTTCTTC. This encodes CASGRLAGGPPFF.

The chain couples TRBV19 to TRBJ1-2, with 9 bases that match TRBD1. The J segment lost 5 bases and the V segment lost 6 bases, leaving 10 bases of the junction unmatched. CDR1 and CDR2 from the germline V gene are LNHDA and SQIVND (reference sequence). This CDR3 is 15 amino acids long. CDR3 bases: TGTGCCAGTAGCCAAGACAGGGGGAGAGGGTATGGCTACACCTTC. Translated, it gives CASSQDRGRGYGYTF.